This T cell receptor (beta chain) was sequenced in a study of blood T cell repertoires in COVID-19. Study-wide context: Samples came from the United States, Italy and Spain, spanning acute and convalescent COVID-19.

The trim removed 6 bases at V and 7 bases at J, leaving 15 bases unmatched. The CDR3 has 16 amino acids. Original processing methods: Using reference gene primer amplification, nucleated cell counts were estimated. Data came from immunoSEQ multiplex PCR; TCRdb stores just in-frame clones and leaves some out. V and J calls and clone size are given by that table; D and trimming were obtained from the DNA. Of some 41,000 clones listed, approximately 82% are singletons. Material for sequencing was peripheral blood. The TCR was taken from a woman at least 80 years old with active or convalescent COVID-19. The chain joins TRBV23-1 to TRBJ1-5; 7 bases are a match to TRBD1. TRBV23-1 is marked as an open reading frame, function uncertain. The DNA for the CDR3 is TGCGCCAGCAGCCTAGGGCGTGACAGGGTGGAACAGCCCCAGCATTTT. It specifies CASSLGRDRVEQPQHF.